The sequence of this TCR beta chain was determined in a study of shared clonotypes between healthy human individuals. Study-level background: Every donor yielded three CD4 naive, three CD4 memory, two CD8 naive and one CD8 memory plate.

TCRdb keeps only in-frame clones here, not all; method: immunoSEQ multiplex PCR. This sample has around 2,100,000 clones; around 96% occur once, and the top ten carry under 1.5%. Naivety among CD8 cells was defined by CD45RO negativity and positive CCR7 selection, thereby excluding terminally differentiated effector memory CD45RA+ cells. Germline V gene data show CDR1 as MNHNS and CDR2 as SASEGT. The V and J ends lost 1 base and 4 bases respectively, with 5 bases between them. The length of the CDR3 is 12 residues. Comments on this clone: Its specificity is not known. The identical CDR3 is also encoded by other nucleotide sequences in the sample.

General study points: Naive subsets usually exceeded memory subsets in estimated richness.

This TCR was recovered from a young man in good health. The chain recombines TRBV6-1 with TRBJ2-7, with D unclear. Sequencing was carried out using naive CD8+ T cells sorted from blood. Here the CDR3 reads CASSEVGYEQYF. CDR3 sequence (DNA): TGTGCCAGCAGTGAAGTGGGGTACGAGCAGTACTTC.